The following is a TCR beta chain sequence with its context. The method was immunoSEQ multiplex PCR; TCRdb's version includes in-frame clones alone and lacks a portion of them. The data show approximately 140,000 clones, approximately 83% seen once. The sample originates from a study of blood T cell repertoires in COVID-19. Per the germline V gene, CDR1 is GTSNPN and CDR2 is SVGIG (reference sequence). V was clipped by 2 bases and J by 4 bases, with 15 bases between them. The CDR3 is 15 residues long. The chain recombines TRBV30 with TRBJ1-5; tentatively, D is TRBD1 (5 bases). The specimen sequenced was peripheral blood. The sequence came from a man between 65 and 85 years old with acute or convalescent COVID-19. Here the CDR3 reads CAWSPIGVGNQPQHF. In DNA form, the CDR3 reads TGTGCCTGGAGTCCGATAGGGGTGGGGAATCAGCCCCAGCATTTT. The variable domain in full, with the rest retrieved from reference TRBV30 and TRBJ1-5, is SQTIHQWPATLVQPVGSPLSLECTVEGTSNPNLYWYRQAAGRGLQLLFYSVGIGQISSEVPQNLSASRPQDRQFILSSKKLLLSDSGFYLCAWSPIGVGNQPQHFGDGTRLSIL.